The 30 T cell receptor beta chains reported below all come from one sample, sequenced in a study of blood T cell repertoires in COVID-19. Clones were sequenced by immunoSEQ multiplex PCR, and TCRdb holds only the in-frame ones, with some missing. The repertoire holds some 13,000 clones, over 70% seen once, with under 30% in the top ten. The specimen sequenced was peripheral blood. These receptors came from a human donor in a cohort sampled during active COVID-19.

This clone was seen just once. The chain carries TRBV5-4 and TRBJ1-4; 7 positions agree with TRBD1. The germline gives CDR1 SGHNT, CDR2 YYREEE (reference sequence). There are 15 residues in the CDR3. V was clipped by 4 bases and J by 4 bases; unmatched bases: 7. CDR3: CASSRGQDLNEKLFF. For the CDR3, the DNA is TGTGCCAGCAGCAGAGGACAGGACCTTAATGAAAAACTGTTTTTT.

The V call is TRBV4-1, the J call TRBJ2-1; a possible D gene is TRBD2 (6 bases). In germline, CDR1 is MGHRA, CDR2 YSYEKL. The length of the CDR3 is 16 residues. The V gene lost 4 bases and the J gene lost 5 bases, with 18 bases spanning the gap. The CDR3 spells CASSPRGLPGDNEQFF. DNA for the CDR3: TGCGCCAGCAGCCCTCGCGGTCTGCCGGGAGACAATGAGCAGTTCTTC.

The chain combines TRBV19 with TRBJ2-1; weak D call: TRBD1 (6 bases). This CDR3 is built from 15 residues. V was shortened by 3 bases and J by 4 bases, with 13 bases between the two germline ends. From germline, CDR1 is LNHDA and CDR2 SQIVND (reference sequence). The CDR3 loop reads CASSIGDTDYNEQFF. The CDR3 bases are TGTGCCAGTAGTATCGGGGACACGGATTACAATGAGCAGTTCTTC.

The J gene is TRBJ2-4, the V gene TRBV7-2, with 7 nucleotides matching TRBD1. CDR1 is SGHTA, CDR2 FQGNSA, per germline. With V trimmed by 3 bases and J by 8 bases, 4 bases remained unmatched. The CDR3 runs 13 residues. The chain's CDR3 is CASSFEGADIQYF. Written as DNA, the CDR3 is TGTGCCAGCAGCTTTGAGGGGGCTGACATTCAGTACTTC.

The CDR3 reads CASRSGANTGELFF. CDR3 nucleotides: TGTGCCAGCAGAAGCGGAGCGAACACCGGGGAGCTGTTTTTT. This rearrangement joins TRBV6-5 to TRBJ2-2, with D possibly TRBD2 on 5 matching bases. V was clipped by 6 bases and J by 0 bases, with 8 bases between them. Germline V gene lookup returns CDR1 MNHEY and CDR2 SVGAGI. The CDR3 covers 14 residues.

This rearrangement joins TRBV4-3 to TRBJ1-3; D is perhaps TRBD1 (5 bases). Between the trimmed V and J ends, which lost 4 bases and 0 bases, there was a span of 16 bases. Germline values: CDR1 LGHNA, CDR2 YSLEER. CDR3 length: 17 residues. CDR3 DNA: TGCGCCAGCAGCCTCGGGGGGGAGCGGGGCTCTGGAAACACCATATATTTT. Translating gives CASSLGGERGSGNTIYF.

This clone was found once. The rearrangement joins TRBV4-1 to TRBJ1-4; D might be TRBD1 (5 bases). The V and J ends lost 4 bases and 0 bases respectively, with 6 bases between them. This CDR3 spans 14 amino acids. The germline V gene encodes CDR1 MGHRA and CDR2 YSYEKL. CDR3 nucleotides: TGCGCCAGCAGCCGGACATCAACTAATGAAAAACTGTTTTTT. As protein: CASSRTSTNEKLFF.

V gene TRBV2 combines with J gene TRBJ2-3; 8 bases align to TRBD1. Per germline, CDR1 SNHLY and CDR2 FYNNEI. J was trimmed by 3 bases and V by 9 bases; bases with no gene match: 8. The CDR3 has 14 residues. DNA for the CDR3: TGTGCCAGAACGTCGGACAGGGTGACAGATACGCAGTATTTT. Its protein product is CARTSDRVTDTQYF.

The V gene is TRBV18, the J gene TRBJ2-1; 11 bases agree with TRBD2. The CDR3 covers 17 residues. Germline lookup yields CDR1 KGHSH and CDR2 LQKENI. V lost 4 bases, J lost 10 bases, and 15 bases stayed unmatched. CDR3 nucleotide sequence: TGTGCCAGCTCACTCTCCACGGGTCTAGCGGGAGGCCACGAGCAGTTCTTC. Translated: CASSLSTGLAGGHEQFF.

The chain joins TRBV15 to TRBJ2-5, with 10 bases matching TRBD2. Per germline, CDR1 LNHNV and CDR2 YYDKDF (reference sequence). The CDR3 covers 15 residues. V trimming: 1 base; J trimming: 4 bases; junction bases outside the gene matches: 3. For the CDR3, the DNA is TGTGCCACCAGCAGAGGGCTAGCGGGAGCAGAGACCCAGTACTTC. It yields the protein CATSRGLAGAETQYF.

The J gene is TRBJ2-1, the V gene TRBV9; tentative D call: TRBD2 (6 bases). The CDR3 is made up of 16 amino acids. Trimming took off 0 bases at V and 0 bases at J, with 10 bases between the two ends. CDR1 is SGDLS and CDR2 is YYNGEE in the germline V gene. CDR3 DNA sequence: TGTGCCAGCAGCGTAGCGGCCGGGAGCTCCTACAATGAGCAGTTCTTC. It translates to CASSVAAGSSYNEQFF. The variable domain in full, with the rest retrieved from reference TRBV9 and TRBJ2-1, is DSGVTQTPKHLITATGQRVTLRCSPRSGDLSVYWYQQSLDQGLQFLIQYYNGEERAKGNILERFSAQQFPDLHSELNLSSLELGDSALYFCASSVAAGSSYNEQFFGPGTRLTVL.

The chain has TRBV9 and TRBJ2-2; D uncertain. Trimming removed 0 bases at V and 1 base at J, with 4 bases between. This CDR3 is 14 amino acids long. Germline V gene lookup returns CDR1 SGDLS and CDR2 YYNGEE. This CDR3 reads CASSVVVNTGELFF. The CDR3 DNA follows: TGTGCCAGCAGCGTAGTCGTGAACACCGGGGAGCTGTTTTTT.

V and J are TRBV5-1 and TRBJ2-1; TRBD1 matches at 9 bases. Unmatched junction bases numbered 6, after V lost 2 bases and J lost 6 bases. This CDR3 is 15 amino acids long. Germline V gene lookup returns CDR1 SGHRS and CDR2 YFSETQ. The CDR3 DNA reads as TGCGCCAGCAGCTTAGGGACAGGGCCCGTCAATGAGCAGTTCTTC. Amino acids: CASSLGTGPVNEQFF.

This clone has only one observation. DNA of the CDR3: TGTGCCAGCAGTCCCCCGGGACTAGCGGGAGTTCAGGATACGCAGTATTTT. It specifies CASSPPGLAGVQDTQYF. The chain uses TRBV28 and TRBJ2-3, with 14 bases that match TRBD2. The V and J ends lost 5 bases and 6 bases, in that order; junction bases with no gene match: 10. Germline V CDR1 and CDR2: MDHEN, SYDVKM. The length of the CDR3 is 17 residues.

This clone appeared once. The CDR3 reads CASSELRSGRGETQYF. CDR3 nucleotide sequence: TGTGCCAGCAGTGAATTAAGGTCAGGGAGGGGAGAGACCCAGTACTTC. The rearrangement links TRBV2 to TRBJ2-5; 7 bases agree with TRBD2. Germline V gives CDR1 SNHLY, CDR2 FYNNEI. Unmatched junction bases numbered 10, after V lost 2 bases and J lost 4 bases. The CDR3 runs to 16 residues.

This sequence joins TRBV5-5 and TRBJ1-1; possible D gene TRBD1, 5 bases. Deletions cut 1 base from V and 1 base from J, with 17 bases between. Germline V CDR1 and CDR2: SGHKS, YYEKEE (reference sequence). The CDR3 covers 17 residues. The CDR3 is CASSLKGLSQGNTEAFF. For the CDR3, the DNA is TGTGCCAGCAGCTTGAAGGGACTCTCTCAAGGGAACACTGAAGCTTTCTTT.

The chain employs TRBV19 and TRBJ2-1, with 9 bases fitting TRBD2. Germline-derived CDR1 and CDR2 are LNHDA and SQIVND (reference sequence). Trimming cost V 0 bases and J 2 bases; bases outside gene matches: 2. The CDR3 covers 16 residues. The CDR3 region is CASSIEPSGAYNEQFF. The CDR3 coding sequence is TGTGCCAGTAGTATAGAGCCTAGCGGGGCCTACAATGAGCAGTTCTTC.

The V and J genes are TRBV28 and TRBJ1-1; no clear D gene. V lost 2 bases to trimming and J lost 7 bases, with 5 bases between them. Germline V gives CDR1 MDHEN, CDR2 SYDVKM. The CDR3 loop spans 11 amino acids. The CDR3 DNA reads as TGTGCCAGCAGTTTAATCGGTGAAGCTTTCTTT. It is translated as CASSLIGEAFF. The variable domain in full, completed from reference TRBV28 and TRBJ1-1, reads DVKVTQSSRYLVKRTGEKVFLECVQDMDHENMFWYRQDPGLGLRLIYFSYDVKMKEKGDIPEGYSVSREKKERFSLILESASTNQTSMYLCASSLIGEAFFGQGTRLTVV.

The CDR3 DNA reads TGTGCCAGCAGTCTTTACAGGGGAGGTCAGCCCCAGCATTTT. It encodes CASSLYRGGQPQHF. The chain recombines TRBV28 with TRBJ1-5; 7 bases align to TRBD1. The CDR3 runs 14 residues. Trimming cost V 5 bases and J 6 bases; bases outside gene matches: 7. Germline CDR1 is MDHEN and CDR2 is SYDVKM.

This sequence joins TRBV7-8 and TRBJ2-1; possible D gene TRBD2, 7 bases. The V gene's germline CDR1 is SGHVS and CDR2 FQNEAQ. The CDR3 consists of 15 residues. Trimming cost V 5 bases and J 4 bases, with 15 bases left between them. The CDR3 loop is CASSLGEGGYNEQFF. As DNA, the CDR3 is TGTGCCAGCAGCCTCGGGGAGGGGGGTTACAATGAGCAGTTCTTC.

V and J are TRBV7-8 and TRBJ2-6; 7 nucleotides align to TRBD1. J was trimmed by 0 bases and V by 7 bases; bases with no gene match: 9. Per germline, CDR1 SGHVS and CDR2 FQNEAQ. The CDR3 spans 17 residues. The CDR3 coding sequence is TGTGCCAGCAAGGAGACAGGGCCCCACTCTGGGGCCAACGTCCTGACTTTC. Protein: CASKETGPHSGANVLTF.

There are a few counts of this clone. The chain links TRBV5-1 to TRBJ1-1; D might be TRBD1 (5 bases). Per the germline V gene, CDR1 is SGHRS and CDR2 is YFSETQ. With 0 bases removed from V and 7 bases from J, the gap between germline ends came to 10 bases. There are 13 residues in the CDR3. CDR3 residues: CASSLDWGDEAFF. CDR3 nucleotides: TGCGCCAGCAGCTTGGATTGGGGGGATGAAGCTTTCTTT.

This clone was seen just once. This chain uses TRBV19 with TRBJ1-2; possibly TRBD1 for D (5 bases). The length of the CDR3 is 16 residues. V lost 2 bases to trimming and J lost 2 bases, with 15 bases between them. The germline V gene has CDR1 LNHDA and CDR2 SQIVND (reference sequence). The CDR3: CASSIMKGAVNYGYTF. The CDR3 nucleotides are TGTGCCAGTAGTATAATGAAAGGGGCCGTCAACTATGGCTACACCTTC.

This chain connects TRBV6-2 or TRBV6-3 to TRBJ2-1; 10 positions match TRBD1. CDR3 size: 16 residues. CDR1 is MNHEY and CDR2 is SVGEGT in the germline V gene. The J segment lost 5 bases and the V segment lost 2 bases, leaving 6 bases of the junction unmatched. CDR3 residues: CASSYDAGQGNNEQFF. As DNA, the CDR3 is TGTGCCAGCAGTTACGATGCGGGACAGGGGAACAATGAGCAGTTCTTC.

The chain recombines TRBV6-6 with TRBJ2-3; D is unclear. This CDR3 contains 14 residues. Germline loops: CDR1 MNHNY, CDR2 SVGAGI (reference sequence). Between the trimmed V and J ends, which lost 0 bases and 3 bases, there was a span of 7 bases. The chain's CDR3 is CASSYSEWTDTQYF. As DNA, the CDR3 is TGTGCCAGCAGTTACTCTGAGTGGACAGATACGCAGTATTTT.

The chain couples TRBV5-5 to TRBJ2-2; 7 nucleotides agree with TRBD2. In germline, CDR1 is SGHKS, CDR2 YYEKEE (reference sequence). The CDR3 runs 15 residues. V lost 3 bases to trimming and J lost 4 bases; unmatched junction nucleotides: 6. The CDR3 spells CASSSSSGVTGELFF. The DNA of the CDR3 is TGTGCCAGCAGCTCATCTAGCGGAGTCACCGGGGAGCTGTTTTTT.

The chain uses TRBV5-1 and TRBJ2-1; D is perhaps TRBD2 (5 bases). Germline-derived CDR1 and CDR2 are SGHRS and YFSETQ. This CDR3 spans 13 amino acids. V lost 1 base to trimming and J lost 5 bases, with 7 bases between them. In nucleotides, the CDR3 is TGCGCCAGCAGCTTGTCGGAGGACAATGAGCAGTTCTTC. Translation: CASSLSEDNEQFF.

The chain links TRBV6-4 to TRBJ2-1; no clear D. V was trimmed by 2 bases and J by 3 bases, leaving 11 bases between them. Germline V lookup: CDR1 MRHNA, CDR2 SNTAGT. CDR3 length: 15 residues. CDR3 loop: CASSDSRGGYNEQFF. As DNA, the CDR3 is TGTGCCAGCAGTGACAGCCGAGGTGGCTACAATGAGCAGTTCTTC.

V is TRBV27 and J is TRBJ1-4, with TRBD1 matching 7 bases. This CDR3 is built from 14 residues. Looked up from germline, CDR1 is MNHEY and CDR2 is SMNVEV (reference sequence). V shed 1 base and J 6 bases; nucleotides not matched to a gene: 2. The CDR3 nucleotides are TGTGCCAGCAGTTTATTAGGGGGCCATGAAAAACTGTTTTTT. This sequence encodes CASSLLGGHEKLFF. Together with reference TRBV27 and TRBJ1-4, the CDR3 gives the full variable domain: EAQVTQNPRYLITVTGKKLTVTCSQNMNHEYMSWYRQDPGLGLRQIYYSMNVEVTDKGDVPEGYKVSRKEKRNFPLILESPSPNQTSLYFCASSLLGGHEKLFFGSGTQLSVL.

This chain uses TRBV29-1 with TRBJ1-2, with TRBD1 identical over 8 bases. Germline-derived CDR1 and CDR2 are SQVTM and ANQGSEA. The CDR3 is 13 amino acids. The V segment lost 6 bases and the J segment 5 bases; nucleotides outside the gene matches: 8. This CDR3 reads CSVSGTGTYGYTF. CDR3 sequence (DNA): TGCAGCGTGTCCGGGACAGGAACATATGGCTACACCTTC.